The clone carrying this T cell receptor (beta chain) was recorded a few times. Its specificity is not known. The data were obtained in a study of blood T cells in healthy people across ages. A second PCR, run for roughly 7 to 11 cycles, used a sample-barcoded 5' primer plus a J-beta primer mix. MiXCR, applied by TCRdb to the 5' RACE reads, yields one record per CDR3 protein. The sample carries over 1,500,000 distinct CDR3 sequences, more than 35% recorded once. Study-level findings and limits: When set beside aged donors, long-lived donors presented more naive CD4+ cells and higher diversity. CMV infection status of these donors was not known. TCR beta diversity per million T cells fell roughly linearly with age.

The germline CDR1 and CDR2 sequences are MDHEN and SYDVKM. V shed 8 bases and J 3 bases; nucleotides not matched to a gene: 5. CDR3 length: 13 amino acids. The V and J genes are TRBV28 and TRBJ2-3, with TRBD1 matching 7 bases. The sequenced sample was blood. The sequence was collected from a human donor in good health. DNA for the CDR3: TGTGCCAGCGACCCAGGGGGTACAGATACGCAGTATTTT. It encodes CASDPGGTDTQYF.